This is a list of T cell receptor beta chains from one sample in a study of T-cell memory formation after mild COVID-19. TCRdb processed the 5' RACE reads anew with MiXCR; each CDR3 protein has one entry. Of about 470,000 distinct CDR3 sequences listed, 20% to 30% are singletons. The sample consisted of PBMCs or a T cell subset sorted from them (not recorded which). Every receptor here comes from an adult woman who had mild COVID-19 (a few samples of this study predate the infection). Cell type and time point are not known. Both conserved end residues are part of each CDR3. The order of the fields is D gene, V gene, J gene, clone size, CDR3 DNA, CDR3 protein. The D gene is left open where the match is weak. Size is stated for part of the rows, as once, few or many counts, or as a class when the clone is expanded.

>.|TRBV15|TRBJ1-1|few
TGTGCCACCAGCAGAGACGGGATGGCAGCTCCTTTCGACGCTTTCTTT
CATSRDGMAAPFDAFF
>.|TRBV6-1|TRBJ1-2|.
TGTGCCAGCAGTTCTCAGCCGGGAAATGCGGCTAACTATGGCTACACCTTC
CASSSQPGNAANYGYTF
>.|TRBV11-2|TRBJ2-7|.
TGTGCCAGCAGCTTAGGGGGGCAAGCGACTGATACCTACGAGCAGTACTTC
CASSLGGQATDTYEQYF
>TRBD1|TRBV24-1|TRBJ2-3|.
TGTGCCACCAGTGATTCACAGGGGAGCGCAGATACGCAGTATTTT
CATSDSQGSADTQYF
>.|TRBV3-1|TRBJ2-2|.
TGTGCCAGCAGCCGACAACCGGGATCGAACACCGGGGAGCTGTTTTTT
CASSRQPGSNTGELFF
>.|TRBV9|TRBJ1-5|few
TGTGCCAGCAGCCCCGACCAAAGCAATCAGCCCCAGCATTTT
CASSPDQSNQPQHF
>TRBD1|TRBV7-2|TRBJ2-5|few
TGTGCCAGCAGTCGGGGACAGATACAAGAGACCCAGTACTTC
CASSRGQIQETQYF
>TRBD2|TRBV2|TRBJ2-7|.
TGTGCCAGCAGTGGGACTAGCGGGAGAAAGCTCGAGCAGTACTTC
CASSGTSGRKLEQYF
>.|TRBV29-1|TRBJ2-1|.
TGCAGCGTTGAGGGGGAGGGACAGGCCTACAATGAGCAGTTCTTC
CSVEGEGQAYNEQFF
>.|TRBV5-1|TRBJ1-1|few
TGCGCCAGCAGTTCAGAGAACACTGAAGCTTTCTTT
CASSSENTEAFF
>.|TRBV24-1|TRBJ1-5|.
TGTGCCACCAGTGATTTGCCACAACGGAAAATACAGGGAAGGAGCAATCAGCCCCAGCATTTT
CATSDLPQRKIQGRSNQPQHF
>.|TRBV5-1|TRBJ2-3|few
TGCGCCAGCAGCTTAGCAGGGACCGTGACAGATACGCAGTATTTT
CASSLAGTVTDTQYF
>TRBD1|TRBV2|TRBJ1-2|.
TGTGCCAGCAGTTCACAGGGGGCTCGCTATGGCTACACCTTC
CASSSQGARYGYTF
>TRBD1|TRBV12-3/TRBV12-4|TRBJ2-4|.
TGTGCCAGCAGTTCCGACAGGGAAGTGGAAAACATTCAGTACTTC
CASSSDREVENIQYF
>.|TRBV7-2|TRBJ2-3|many
TGTGCCAGCAGCTTAGCGGTGGGAGGAGGCACAGATACGCAGTATTTT
CASSLAVGGGTDTQYF
>.|TRBV2|TRBJ1-1|.
TGTGCCAGCAACCAAGGTGGGGGGCCACGTGAAGCTTTCTTT
CASNQGGGPREAFF
>.|TRBV7-2|TRBJ1-2|.
TGTGCCAGCAGCTTGCTAGCCCACGGGACCTCCCATGGCTACACCTTC
CASSLLAHGTSHGYTF
>.|TRBV9|TRBJ2-7|.
TGTGCCAGCAGTGTGAGTACCTCCTACGAGCAGTACTTC
CASSVSTSYEQYF
>.|TRBV20-1|TRBJ1-1|once
TGCAGTGCTTCCCGTACTACCGATGAAGCTTTCTTT
CSASRTTDEAFF
>.|TRBV20-1|TRBJ1-4|.
TGCAGTGCTAGAGCCCTCGGTAGGGATGAAAAACTGTTTTTT
CSARALGRDEKLFF
>.|TRBV12-3/TRBV12-4|TRBJ2-5|.
TGTGCCAGCAGTTTCGGTGCGCCCACGTGGGGCCAAGAGACCCAGTACTTC
CASSFGAPTWGQETQYF
>.|TRBV7-3|TRBJ2-1|.
TGTGCCAGCACGCCGGGCGGCTTGAAGGAGCAGTTCTTC
CASTPGGLKEQFF
>TRBD2|TRBV7-9|TRBJ2-1|few
TGTGCCAGCGGTAGCGGGGGTTACAATGAGCAGTTCTTC
CASGSGGYNEQFF
>TRBD1|TRBV12-3/TRBV12-4|TRBJ2-7|.
TGTGCCAGCAGTACAGGACAGGGCCACGAGCAGTACTTC
CASSTGQGHEQYF
>.|TRBV3-1|TRBJ2-1|few
TGTGCCAGCAGCGAGACAGTTTACAATGAGCAGTTCTTC
CASSETVYNEQFF
>TRBD1|TRBV4-2|TRBJ2-1|few
TGTGCCAGCAGCCAAGGGGGACAGGCCTACAATGAGCAGTTCTTC
CASSQGGQAYNEQFF
>.|TRBV7-9|TRBJ2-5|.
TGTGCCAGCAGCGATGGGTTTGTTAAAGAGACCCAGTACTTC
CASSDGFVKETQYF
>.|TRBV7-6|TRBJ2-7|few
TGTGCCAGCAGCTTATCGTCGCTAGGCACGGAGAACGAGCAGTACTTC
CASSLSSLGTENEQYF
>.|TRBV20-1|TRBJ1-1|.
TGCAGTGCCGGACAGCCGTATGGCACTGAAGCTTTCTTT
CSAGQPYGTEAFF
>TRBD2|TRBV11-2|TRBJ2-5|once
TGTGCCAGCAGCTTAGCCTGGGGGACTAATGAAGAGACCCAGTACTTC
CASSLAWGTNEETQYF
>.|TRBV9|TRBJ1-5|once
TGTGCCAGCAGCCCCGGGGGGCTGAGTCAGCCCCAGCATTTT
CASSPGGLSQPQHF
>TRBD1|TRBV7-2|TRBJ2-7|.
TGTGCCAGCAGCTCGACAGGGGGCGCGAGGGAGCAGTACTTC
CASSSTGGAREQYF
>.|TRBV23-1|TRBJ2-5|many
TGCGCCAGCAGTCGGGGGGTAGAGACCCAGTACTTC
CASSRGVETQYF
>.|TRBV5-1|TRBJ2-5|.
TGCGCCAGCAGCTTGGAAGGAGCGTCGGAGACCCAGTACTTC
CASSLEGASETQYF
>.|TRBV6-2/TRBV6-3|TRBJ2-1|.
TGTGCCAGCAGTTCTGGTCAACCGAGGGGTGAGCAGTTCTTC
CASSSGQPRGEQFF
>.|TRBV27|TRBJ1-1|few
TGTGCCAGCAGTTTATTCGTGGGATTGGGGAACACTGAAGCTTTCTTT
CASSLFVGLGNTEAFF
>.|TRBV4-1|TRBJ2-5|.
TGCGCCAGCAGCCAAGCCAGGGCGTTAAGGGATCAGACCCAGTACTTC
CASSQARALRDQTQYF
>.|TRBV7-9|TRBJ2-1|.
TGTGCCAGTATCCACGCGGCCTCCTACAATGAGCAGTTCTTC
CASIHAASYNEQFF
>.|TRBV5-1|TRBJ2-7|many
TGCGCCAGCAGCTTACGGACAGAATTCTACGAGCAGTACTTC
CASSLRTEFYEQYF
>.|TRBV25-1|TRBJ1-4|.
TGTGCCAGCAGTGGACAGTTAGGTGAAAAACTGTTTTTT
CASSGQLGEKLFF
>.|TRBV6-1|TRBJ1-5|.
TGTGCCAGCAGAATTCAGGGAGGTGACAATCAGCCCCAGCATTTT
CASRIQGGDNQPQHF
>TRBD2|TRBV6-5|TRBJ2-7|.
TGTGCCAGCAGTTACAGCGCGGGAGGGGACTACGAGCAGTACTTC
CASSYSAGGDYEQYF
>.|TRBV7-9|TRBJ1-2|.
TGTGCCAGCAGCTTAGCTGAACAGGGCTATGGCTACACCTTC
CASSLAEQGYGYTF
>.|TRBV5-6|TRBJ2-4|.
TGTGCCAGCAGCTTGCGGGGCCTAGCCAAAAACATTCAGTACTTC
CASSLRGLAKNIQYF